This entry concerns a single TCR beta chain. Its antigen is not known. Other DNA sequences within the sample encode an identical CDR3. MiXCR reprocessed the PCR reads for TCRdb. Of under 8,000 clones listed, roughly a quarter are singletons. CDR1 and CDR2 (germline): MNHNS, SASEGT. The CDR3 covers 12 residues. Between the trimmed V and J ends, which lost 4 bases and 3 bases, there was a span of 7 bases. Thyroid surgery was preceded by no treatment in any patient. The data belong to a study of metastatic and nonmetastatic thyroid tumors. The wider study: Samples came from malignant and benign thyroid patients, and repertoires were compared across blood and tumor or nodule tissue. General study findings and limits: A significant increase in TCR beta diversity was reportedly seen in malignant thyroid tumors relative to benign nodules, in blood and tumor.

This chain joins TRBV6-1 and TRBJ2-7; D is unresolved. This sequence was found in a male donor with papillary thyroid cancer or a benign thyroid nodule (not recorded which). Some clones in this sample may be carry-over from other donors' samples. Sequenced material: adjacent normal tissue. This CDR3 is CASSALLYEQYF. For the CDR3, the DNA is TGTGCCAGCAGTGCTCTTCTCTACGAGCAGTACTTC.